The 4 T cell receptor beta chains presented below share a single source sample, sequenced in a study of PD-1 blockade in classical Hodgkin lymphoma. Time point in this sample: cycle 4 day 1 (C4D1), after more than five weeks of nivolumab. All patients relapsed after autologous stem cell transplantation, and brentuximab vedotin exposure varied. This table comes from immunoSEQ multiplex PCR, and its TCRdb copy is limited to in-frame clones, with some not included. The sample holds 100,000 or so clones, about 92% seen once. The sequenced sample was peripheral blood mononuclear cells (PBMCs), obtained before the fourth cycle of nivolumab. These receptors all stem from a human donor with classical Hodgkin lymphoma.

The chain combines TRBV14 with TRBJ1-2; D is uncertain. This CDR3 has 14 residues. V lost 5 bases to trimming and J lost 3 bases, with 13 bases between them. Germline V gene lookup returns CDR1 SGHDN and CDR2 FVKESK. In nucleotides, the CDR3 is TGTGCCAGCAGCAAAGGGCCCCGAGACTATGGCTACACCTTC. It is translated as CASSKGPRDYGYTF.

The chain carries TRBV4-1 and TRBJ1-3; D is possibly TRBD1 (5 bases). Trimming cost V 0 bases and J 3 bases, with 12 bases left between them. The germline V gene encodes CDR1 MGHRA and CDR2 YSYEKL. The CDR3 runs 16 residues. CDR3 nucleotide sequence: TGCGCCAGCAGCCAAGATTGGCAGGGCAATGGAAACACCATATATTTT. It translates to CASSQDWQGNGNTIYF.

This sequence joins TRBV4-3 and TRBJ2-1; possibly TRBD2 for D (5 bases). V was trimmed by 4 bases and J by 0 bases, leaving 19 bases between them. Germline V gene lookup returns CDR1 LGHNA and CDR2 YSLEER. The CDR3 spans 18 residues. CDR3 sequence: CASSPEIPRASSYNEQFF. Written as DNA, the CDR3 is TGCGCCAGCAGCCCAGAGATCCCGCGGGCCAGCTCCTACAATGAGCAGTTCTTC.

The V and J genes are TRBV7-8 and TRBJ2-1, with 11 bases fitting TRBD2. CDR3 length: 13 residues. V lost 8 bases, J lost 10 bases, and 7 bases stayed unmatched. Germline assignment: CDR1 SGHVS and CDR2 FQNEAQ. CDR3 DNA: TGTGCCAGCGCCCCGGGACTAGCGGCCGAGCAGTTCTTC. This encodes CASAPGLAAEQFF.